These 18 T cell receptor beta chains came from one sample sequenced in a study of beta chain features in type 1 diabetes. Antigens for these TCRs are unknown. Study-wide points: TCRB CDR3s were moderately but significantly shorter in Type 1 diabetes patients in all four CD4+ subsets.

Sequenced material consisted of expressed TCRB transcripts (all of the isolated RNA was reverse transcribed). Generated by immunoSEQ multiplex PCR, the TCRdb table keeps only in-frame clones and is missing some. Among 150,000 to 200,000 clones, approximately 8% were seen once, and the ten largest hold approximately 0.85%. Sequenced material: central memory CD4+ T cells from blood. Receptor source: a woman aged 40 to 50 with type 1 diabetes.

The genes are TRBV4-3 and TRBJ2-7, with 7 bases aligning to TRBD1. CDR1 is LGHNA and CDR2 is YSLEER in the germline V gene. Trimming at V came to 1 base and at J to 7 bases, leaving 10 bases not matched to a gene. This CDR3 comprises 15 residues. CDR3 coding DNA: TGCGCCAGCAGCCAAGTGGGGACAGCCGGCCAGGAGCAGTACTTC. It translates to CASSQVGTAGQEQYF.

V and J are TRBV7-2 and TRBJ1-5; D uncertain. The ends were cut back, 4 bases at V and 7 bases at J, with 11 bases in the middle. CDR3 size: 13 residues. CDR1 and CDR2 from the germline V gene are SGHTA and FQGNSA. As DNA, the CDR3 is TGTGCCAGCAGCTCCTGGACTAGGCAGCCCCAGCATTTT. This codes for CASSSWTRQPQHF.

The table lists this clone with a few counts. The chain couples TRBV5-1 to TRBJ2-5; 9 nucleotides line up with TRBD1. The germline gives CDR1 SGHRS, CDR2 YFSETQ. The CDR3 runs to 15 residues. Unmatched junction bases numbered 9, after V lost 4 bases and J lost 5 bases. For the CDR3, the DNA is TGCGCCAGCAGCCCTGGGACAGGGAGAGGGGAGACCCAGTACTTC. This gives the protein CASSPGTGRGETQYF.

The sample holds a few counts of this clone. This chain connects TRBV18 to TRBJ2-6; D unclear. V gave up 5 bases and J gave up 1 base, with 9 bases separating them. The germline gives CDR1 KGHSH, CDR2 LQKENI. The CDR3 sequence is 15 residues long. CDR3 protein: CASSSVGSGANVLTF. CDR3 DNA: TGTGCCAGCTCATCGGTCGGGTCTGGGGCCAACGTCCTGACTTTC.

In its sample, this clone was seen a few times. The V gene is TRBV27, the J gene TRBJ1-2, with 8 bases fitting TRBD1. This CDR3 contains 13 residues. V lost 6 bases, J lost 9 bases, and 9 bases stayed unmatched. CDR1 and CDR2 from the germline V gene are MNHEY and SMNVEV (reference sequence). This CDR3 is CASSPDRDGRYTF. CDR3 DNA: TGTGCCAGCAGCCCGGACAGGGATGGGCGCTACACCTTC.

The genes are TRBV20-1 and TRBJ1-2; TRBD1 is a possible D gene (6 bases). This CDR3 has 11 amino acids. The germline gives CDR1 DFQATT, CDR2 SNEGSKA (reference sequence). Trimming shortened V by 6 bases and J by 3 bases, and 8 bases separated the two germline ends. CDR3 sequence: CSARTDYGYTF. CDR3 nucleotides: TGCAGTGCAAGGACAGACTATGGCTACACCTTC.

This clone was detected only a few times. CDR3 region: CASSSQDNQPQHF. CDR3 DNA sequence: TGTGCCAGCAGTTCCCAGGACAATCAGCCCCAGCATTTT. The chain is built from TRBV6-6 and TRBJ1-5; D ambiguous. The length of the CDR3 is 13 residues. The V end lost 4 bases, the J end lost 3 bases, and 7 bases lay between the germline ends. Germline V CDR1 and CDR2: MNHNY, SVGAGI (reference sequence).

This clone was seen ten or more times. The chain joins TRBV27 to TRBJ2-5; the D is unclear. CDR1 is MNHEY, CDR2 SMNVEV, per germline (reference sequence). CDR3 length: 13 amino acids. Trimming took off 5 bases at V and 5 bases at J, with 12 bases between the two ends. The CDR3 sequence: CASSQINGETQYF. Written as DNA, the CDR3 is TGTGCCAGCAGTCAAATCAACGGGGAGACCCAGTACTTC.

This clone was counted between two and nine times. The chain employs TRBV7-2 and TRBJ2-7; TRBD1 agrees at 9 bases. With V trimmed by 4 bases and J by 4 bases, 14 bases remained unmatched. Germline V CDR1 and CDR2: SGHTA, FQGNSA. The CDR3 contains 17 residues. CDR3 nucleotides: TGTGCCAGCAGCTCCGGACGTAGGACAGGGGCGAGGTACGAGCAGTACTTC. Encoded protein: CASSSGRRTGARYEQYF.

The sample holds a few counts of this clone. This chain joins TRBV4-3 and TRBJ2-3; TRBD1 matches 9 bases. The J segment lost 4 bases and the V segment lost 2 bases, leaving 7 bases of the junction unmatched. Per germline, CDR1 LGHNA and CDR2 YSLEER. This CDR3 comprises 16 residues. The CDR3 region is CASSQSGQGGADTQYF. CDR3 DNA sequence: TGCGCCAGCAGCCAATCGGGACAGGGTGGGGCAGATACGCAGTATTTT.

A few counts support this clone. The J gene is TRBJ1-6, the V gene TRBV9; D is uncertain. CDR1 and CDR2 (germline): SGDLS, YYNGEE. V lost 3 bases to trimming and J lost 7 bases, with 8 bases between them. CDR3 size: 13 residues. The CDR3 here is CASSDLLNSPLHF. The CDR3 DNA sequence: TGTGCCAGCAGCGACCTCCTAAATTCACCCCTCCACTTT.

This clone has just a few counts. The rearrangement uses TRBV9 and TRBJ2-1; 9 positions match TRBD1. In germline, CDR1 is SGDLS, CDR2 YYNGEE. This CDR3 contains 15 residues. V lost 3 bases and J lost 6; bases outside the gene matches: 7. The CDR3 nucleotides read TGTGCCAGCAGCGCGGGGGGACAGGGAGGCAATGAGCAGTTCTTC. Amino acids: CASSAGGQGGNEQFF.

This clone occurred a few times. The chain is built from TRBV11-2 and TRBJ2-1; possible D gene TRBD1, 5 bases. CDR1 is SGHAT, CDR2 FQNNGV, per germline. CDR3 length: 12 residues. Between the trimmed V and J ends, which lost 5 bases and 8 bases, there was a span of 10 bases. This CDR3 reads CASSVTGDEQFF. CDR3 sequence (DNA): TGTGCCAGCAGCGTAACAGGTGATGAGCAGTTCTTC.

This clone was picked up many times. The chain combines TRBV7-2 with TRBJ2-3; no clear D. This CDR3 region has 11 residues. The germline CDR1 and CDR2 sequences are SGHTA and FQGNSA. V lost 6 bases and J 2 bases, leaving 3 bases between the germline ends. For the CDR3, the DNA is TGTGCCAGCAGTAACACAGATACGCAGTATTTT. Translation gives CASSNTDTQYF.

This clone was detected many times. This sequence joins TRBV29-1 and TRBJ2-1; D remains unclear. The CDR3 covers 13 residues. CDR1 SQVTM and CDR2 ANQGSEA come from the germline V gene. Trimming shortened V by 6 bases and J by 0 bases, and 9 bases separated the two germline ends. Written as DNA, the CDR3 is TGCAGCGTCGTACAGAGCTCCTACAATGAGCAGTTCTTC. Protein product: CSVVQSSYNEQFF.

V gene TRBV5-1 combines with J gene TRBJ1-1; D gene unclear. Trimming cost V 5 bases and J 1 base, with 3 bases left between them. Germline V gene data show CDR1 as SGHRS and CDR2 as YFSETQ. This CDR3 is 11 amino acids long. For the CDR3, the DNA is TGCGCCAGCAGAGCGAACACTGAAGCTTTCTTT. Translated, it gives CASRANTEAFF.

This clone was seen only a few times. CDR3 region: CRGEDGTDTQYF. The CDR3 DNA follows: TGCCGGGGGGAGGATGGCACAGATACGCAGTATTTT. The rearrangement joins TRBV29-1 to TRBJ2-3, with 7 positions matching TRBD2. This CDR3 region has 12 residues. Germline values: CDR1 SQVTM, CDR2 ANQGSEA.

This clone was recorded a few times. The chain links TRBV7-9 to TRBJ2-1; TRBD2 matches 9 bases. Germline assignment: CDR1 SEHNR and CDR2 FQNEAQ (reference sequence). This CDR3 is 15 amino acids long. J lost 9 bases, V lost 5 bases, and 11 bases had no gene match. The DNA for the CDR3 is TGTGCCAGCAGCGCCCCGGGGACTAGCACCAGTGAGCAGTTCTTC. This sequence encodes CASSAPGTSTSEQFF.